A single sample gave rise to the 30 T cell receptor beta chains below, sequenced in a study of CD8 T cells in ankylosing spondylitis (dated 2017 in TCRdb). Libraries were prepared through 5' RACE. Sequencer: Illumina HiSeq 2500. The raw public data were reprocessed by TCRdb itself: fastp quality trimming at Q25, MiXCR clonotype calling, in-frame beta chains only. Each entry is one CDR3 protein sequence, shown with its most common DNA and genes. The sample table lists under 250,000 distinct CDR3 sequences, about 10% of them with a count of one. The ten largest make up under 7% of the sample. Sequencing input: blood, either unsorted or a sorted T cell fraction (not recorded which). These TCRs come from a male donor with ankylosing spondylitis or in good health (not recorded which).

This clonotype was seen ten or more times. The chain employs TRBV6-4 and TRBJ2-1; possibly TRBD2 for D (6 bases). The CDR3 is 17 residues long. Germline CDR1 and CDR2: MRHNA and SNTAGT. Trimming took 4 bases from V and 6 from J, leaving 22 bases between them. The CDR3 sequence is CASSALPSGRHPNEQFF. The CDR3 DNA follows: TGTGCCAGCAGTGCCCTCCCATCCGGGAGACACCCCAATGAGCAGTTCTTC.

This chain links TRBV27 with TRBJ2-5; 7 nucleotides match TRBD2. V trimming: 4 bases; J trimming: 9 bases; junction bases outside the gene matches: 5. The CDR3 is made up of 12 amino acids. Germline assignment: CDR1 MNHEY and CDR2 SMNVEV (reference sequence). As DNA, the CDR3 is TGTGCCAGCAGTTCAAGCGGGGAGGCCCAGTACTTC. This sequence encodes CASSSSGEAQYF.

This clonotype has just a few counts. The chain is built from TRBV3-1 and TRBJ2-2; D is ambiguous. V was shortened by 1 base and J by 2 bases, with 11 bases between the two germline ends. Germline V gene data show CDR1 as LGHDT and CDR2 as YNNKEL (reference sequence). There are 16 residues in the CDR3. CDR3 protein: CASSQAWLENTGELFF. The CDR3 DNA reads TGTGCCAGCAGCCAAGCTTGGCTAGAAAACACCGGGGAGCTGTTTTTT.

In this sample, this clonotype turned up many times. DNA of the CDR3: TGTGCCACCAGTGATCCGACAGTTGAGCAGTTCTTC. Encoded protein: CATSDPTVEQFF. The rearrangement uses TRBV24-1 and TRBJ2-1, with a tentative D call TRBD1 (5 bases). V gave up 3 bases and J gave up 9 bases, with 8 bases separating them. The V gene's germline CDR1 is KGHDR and CDR2 SFDVKD. The CDR3 runs 12 residues.

V usage is TRBV5-1 and J usage is TRBJ2-7; the D gene could be TRBD1 or TRBD2 (5 bases each). The CDR3 is made up of 18 amino acids. CDR1 SGHRS and CDR2 YFSETQ come from the germline V gene. The V end lost 3 bases, the J end lost 3 bases, and 25 bases lay between the germline ends. CDR3 protein: CASSSNYENRDGLYEQYF. CDR3 bases: TGCGCCAGCAGCTCGAACTACGAAAACCGGGACGGACTCTACGAGCAGTACTTC.

The chain uses TRBV25-1 and TRBJ2-7; 9 bases match TRBD2. Germline CDR1 MGHDK, CDR2 SYGVNS. Trimming cost V 2 bases and J 2 bases; bases outside gene matches: 10. CDR3 length equals 17 residues. CDR3 sequence reads: CASSEMLAGDLTYEQYF. The CDR3 nucleotides are TGTGCCAGCAGTGAAATGTTAGCGGGAGATCTCACCTACGAGCAGTACTTC.

This clonotype has ten or more counts. The chain employs TRBV7-8 and TRBJ2-1; D is unclear. The CDR3 covers 13 residues. The germline V gene encodes CDR1 SGHVS and CDR2 FQNEAQ. Trimming took 4 bases from V and 6 from J, leaving 10 bases between them. The CDR3 is CASSSPTGNEQFF. The CDR3 DNA reads as TGTGCCAGCAGCTCCCCGACTGGCAATGAGCAGTTCTTC. Complete variable domain (other parts from reference TRBV7-8 and TRBJ2-1): GAGVSQSPRYKVAKRGQDVALRCDPISGHVSLFWYQQALGQGPEFLTYFQNEAQLDKSGLPSDRFFAERPEGSVSTLKIQRTQQEDSAVYLCASSSPTGNEQFFGPGTRLTVL.

This clonotype was picked up many times. This chain connects TRBV7-6 to TRBJ2-7; 9 nucleotides agree with TRBD2. Trimming at V came to 1 base and at J to 10 bases, leaving 11 bases not matched to a gene. The CDR3 consists of 15 residues. Germline CDR1 SGHVS, CDR2 FNYEAQ. CDR3 bases: TGTGCCAGCAGCTTAGAGACAGCGGGGGGCGGCTCTCAGTACTTC. Its translation is CASSLETAGGGSQYF.

The gene calls are TRBV28 and TRBJ2-4, with D tentatively TRBD1 (5 bases). Trimming took 8 bases from V and 1 from J, leaving 18 bases between them. Germline V gene data show CDR1 as MDHEN and CDR2 as SYDVKM. This CDR3 has 16 amino acids. The CDR3 DNA follows: TGTGCCAGCGGTGACCCCAGGGCCCAGGCCAAAAACATTCAGTACTTC. Residues: CASGDPRAQAKNIQYF.

There are many counts of this clonotype. V gene TRBV12-3 or TRBV12-4 combines with J gene TRBJ2-1, with 10 bases lining up with TRBD2. The V and J ends lost 6 bases and 14 bases, in that order; junction bases with no gene match: 7. The CDR3 is 12 residues long. The CDR3 nucleotides are TGTGCCAGCAGCCTAACTCTAGCGGGGGAGTTCTTC. This encodes CASSLTLAGEFF.

This clonotype was seen many times. V and J are TRBV4-2 and TRBJ2-3; D might be TRBD1 (5 bases). This CDR3 region has 15 residues. Germline CDR1 is LGHNA and CDR2 is YNFKEQ. V gave up 2 bases and J gave up 4 bases, with 13 bases separating them. CDR3 coding DNA: TGTGCCAGCAGCCAAAGACAGAGCGCGCCAGATACGCAGTATTTT. Translating gives CASSQRQSAPDTQYF.

This clonotype was observed a few times. The J gene is TRBJ2-7, the V gene TRBV2; D is possibly TRBD1 (5 bases). CDR1 is SNHLY, CDR2 FYNNEI, per germline. CDR3 length: 15 residues. V was shortened by 5 bases and J by 0 bases, with 14 bases between the two germline ends. The CDR3: CASSKTGAYSYEQYF. The CDR3 DNA follows: TGTGCCAGCAGTAAAACAGGTGCTTACTCCTACGAGCAGTACTTC.

In its sample, this clonotype was seen many times. The rearrangement uses TRBV5-1 and TRBJ2-2; D might be TRBD2 (6 bases). Trimming pared 0 bases from V and 7 bases from J, leaving 16 bases between. This CDR3 is 16 amino acids long. CDR1 is SGHRS, CDR2 YFSETQ, per germline. The CDR3 nucleotides are TGCGCCAGCAGCTTGGTGCGGGACTTGGGCTTCGGGGAGCTGTTTTTT. It is translated as CASSLVRDLGFGELFF.

This clonotype occurred a few times. V and J are TRBV6-2 or TRBV6-3 and TRBJ2-7; 7 positions match TRBD1. The CDR3 covers 15 residues. Germline V gene lookup returns CDR1 MNHEY and CDR2 SVGEGT. Trimming at V came to 6 bases and at J to 4 bases, leaving 12 bases not matched to a gene. CDR3: CASSQGVVQWYEQYF. The CDR3 DNA reads as TGTGCCAGCAGCCAGGGGGTCGTGCAGTGGTACGAGCAGTACTTC.

The sample holds many counts of this clonotype. The J gene is TRBJ2-1, the V gene TRBV5-1; maybe TRBD2 (6 bases). Germline lookup yields CDR1 SGHRS and CDR2 YFSETQ. V lost 4 bases to trimming and J lost 0 bases, with 17 bases between them. The CDR3 is 17 residues long. CDR3 amino acids: CASSPEGTRSSYNEQFF. The DNA for the CDR3 is TGCGCCAGCAGCCCGGAGGGGACTCGGAGCTCCTACAATGAGCAGTTCTTC.

This clonotype was seen many times. This chain uses TRBV20-1 with TRBJ1-5; D ambiguous. Trimming removed 7 bases from V and 6 bases from J, with 16 bases in between. CDR3 length: 13 residues. Germline loops: CDR1 DFQATT, CDR2 SNEGSKA (reference sequence). The CDR3 DNA is TGCAGTGTACGGCCCCTTAGCGGTCAGCCCCAGCATTTT. As protein: CSVRPLSGQPQHF.

Concerning this clonotype: A much larger clone sits a single nucleotide away, making a read error possible. J is TRBJ1-2 and V is TRBV7-9; no clear D gene. The CDR3 contains 13 residues. Germline V lookup: CDR1 SEHNR, CDR2 FQNEAQ (reference sequence). Written as DNA, the CDR3 is TGTGCCAGCAGCTCACGGATAGGCTATGCCTACACCTTC. Amino acids: CASSSRIGYAYTF.

This clonotype has only a few counts. The chain has TRBV6-1 and TRBJ2-7; TRBD1 matches at 7 bases. With 6 bases clipped from V and 0 bases from J, the junction kept 5 bases outside the gene matches. Germline assignment: CDR1 MNHNS and CDR2 SASEGT. The CDR3 extends over 14 amino acids. The CDR3 coding sequence is TGTGCCAGCAGCTTCGACAGGGACTCCTACGAGCAGTACTTC. Amino acid sequence: CASSFDRDSYEQYF.

The V gene is TRBV19, the J gene TRBJ1-5; TRBD1 aligns across 7 bases. The CDR3 runs to 12 residues. CDR1 and CDR2 (germline): LNHDA, SQIVND (reference sequence). With V trimmed by 4 bases and J by 6 bases, 0 bases remained unmatched. The CDR3 DNA sequence: TGTGCCAGTAGTACAGGGGGTCAGCCCCAGCATTTT. Amino acids: CASSTGGQPQHF.

This clonotype was counted ten times or more. The chain uses TRBV6-2 or TRBV6-3 and TRBJ2-1, with D uncertain. Germline V gives CDR1 MNHEY, CDR2 SVGEGT. The CDR3 is 13 residues long. Trimming shortened V by 1 base and J by 9 bases, and 10 bases separated the two germline ends. The CDR3 bases are TGTGCCAGCAGTTACTGGGCCTGGGGTGAGCAGTTCTTC. It translates to CASSYWAWGEQFF.

The chain recombines TRBV20-1 with TRBJ2-5; 12 positions agree with TRBD2. Germline V gives CDR1 DFQATT, CDR2 SNEGSKA (reference sequence). J lost 14 bases, V lost 1 base, and 11 bases had no gene match. The length of the CDR3 is 14 residues. CDR3 in amino acids: CSARAHSQLAGGYF. The CDR3 DNA is TGCAGTGCTAGAGCCCACTCCCAACTAGCGGGAGGCTACTTC.

With regard to this clonotype: A read error may be the cause here, since a much bigger clone is one base away. This chain links TRBV20-1 with TRBJ1-1; D gene uncertain. Germline CDR1 reads DFQATT; CDR2 reads SNEGSKA (reference sequence). CDR3 length equals 12 residues. The CDR3 nucleotides read TGCAGTGCTACCAGCCCGAACACTGAAGTTTTCTTT. Protein product: CSATSPNTEVFF.

The chain is built from TRBV29-1 and TRBJ1-1, with 9 bases aligning to TRBD1. In germline, CDR1 is SQVTM, CDR2 ANQGSEA. V shed 4 bases, J shed 5 bases, and the junction held 14 bases outside the gene matches. The CDR3 is 16 residues long. The CDR3 is CSVVGGQGTKGTEAFF. The CDR3 region has the DNA TGCAGCGTTGTAGGAGGACAGGGGACTAAGGGGACTGAAGCTTTCTTT.

About this clonotype: This may stem from a read error, because a much larger clone lies one nucleotide away. This sequence joins TRBV11-2 and TRBJ1-1; D remains ambiguous. Germline assignment: CDR1 SGHAT and CDR2 FQNNGV. The V end lost 5 bases, the J end lost 2 bases, and 30 bases lay between the germline ends. The CDR3 spans 20 residues. The CDR3 nucleotides read TGTGCCAGCAGCCCTCGACCTCAACTCGGACGTTGGCGTGATAACACTGAAGCTTTCTTT. Protein product: CASSPRPQLGRWRDNTEAFF.

This clonotype was detected many times. The chain has TRBV27 and TRBJ1-1; D remains ambiguous. The V end lost 3 bases, the J end lost 7 bases, and 12 bases lay between the germline ends. CDR3 length: 13 residues. Per germline, CDR1 MNHEY and CDR2 SMNVEV (reference sequence). The CDR3 coding sequence is TGTGCCAGCAGTTTTAAGGCAGATATTGAAGCTTTCTTT. Translating gives CASSFKADIEAFF.

In this sample, this clonotype is medium-sized. J is TRBJ2-2 and V is TRBV4-2; 8 positions agree with TRBD2. Germline loops: CDR1 LGHNA, CDR2 YNFKEQ. The J segment lost 7 bases and the V segment lost 2 bases, leaving 6 bases of the junction unmatched. This CDR3 has 15 residues. CDR3 DNA sequence: TGTGCCAGCAGCCAACAAGCGGGAGAGGTCGGGGAGCTGTTTTTT. Translating gives CASSQQAGEVGELFF.

Ten or more counts support this clonotype. The genes are TRBV5-1 and TRBJ1-1; a weak D match, TRBD1 (6 bases). There are 16 residues in the CDR3. Germline V gives CDR1 SGHRS, CDR2 YFSETQ. V lost 0 bases to trimming and J lost 1 base, with 13 bases between them. CDR3 DNA sequence: TGCGCCAGCAGCTTGGAGGGGGGGCCGGGGAACACTGAAGCTTTCTTT. Residues: CASSLEGGPGNTEAFF.

This clonotype has just a few counts. The CDR3 nucleotides are TGTGCCAGCAGTGAGGAGGGGCCCGCTTCAAAACTGTTTTTT. It yields the protein CASSEEGPASKLFF. The genes are TRBV25-1 and TRBJ1-4; D may be TRBD1 (5 bases). This CDR3 comprises 14 residues. Trimming removed 3 bases at V and 10 bases at J, with 15 bases between. Per germline, CDR1 MGHDK and CDR2 SYGVNS.

This clonotype occurred many times. This chain uses TRBV5-1 with TRBJ2-3; no clear D gene. Trimming left V 3 bases short and J 1 base short, with 15 bases between. The CDR3 length is 16 residues. The germline V gene has CDR1 SGHRS and CDR2 YFSETQ. The CDR3 DNA reads TGCGCCAGCAGCTGGGGTGGTAAGGACCGCACAGATACGCAGTATTTT. This translates into CASSWGGKDRTDTQYF.

This clonotype was counted many times. This chain connects TRBV20-1 to TRBJ2-7, with D unclear. The CDR3 is made up of 14 amino acids. Germline lookup yields CDR1 DFQATT and CDR2 SNEGSKA (reference sequence). The V end was cut by 0 bases, the J end by 0 bases, with 9 bases between. The CDR3 region is CSAREADGSYEQYF. Here the CDR3 DNA reads TGCAGTGCTAGAGAAGCCGACGGCTCCTACGAGCAGTACTTC.